These 26 T cell receptor beta chains came from one sample sequenced in a study of CD8+CD57+ T cells in acquired aplastic anemia. CDR3 and TCR beta VDJ profiling relied on a genomic DNA template. One entry per CDR3 protein results from TCRdb running MiXCR on the reads. The repertoire consists of 200,000 to 250,000 distinct CDR3 sequences, with around 49% occurring once and the leading ten covering 15% to 20%. Sequencing involved patients with CD8+CD57+ cell expansion previously shown by flow cytometry. The source material was sorted CD4+, CD8+, or CD8+CD57+ T cells (not recorded which) from PBMCs. These receptor sequences come from a human donor with aplastic anemia.

At least ten counts were recorded for this clonotype. The genes are TRBV5-1 and TRBJ1-2, with D tentatively TRBD1 (6 bases). This CDR3 is built from 13 residues. V was clipped by 5 bases and J by 4 bases, with 12 bases between them. The germline V gene has CDR1 SGHRS and CDR2 YFSETQ. The CDR3 loop reads CASRGAVIYGYTF. In nucleotides, the CDR3 is TGCGCCAGCAGGGGGGCGGTTATCTATGGCTACACCTTC.

This clonotype has a count of ten or more. CDR3 loop: CASSLGGDPERRAFF. The CDR3 bases are TGTGCCAGCAGCCTGGGAGGGGACCCCGAGCGGAGGGCTTTCTTT. The V and J genes are TRBV5-6 and TRBJ1-1, with D perhaps TRBD1 (5 bases). Trimming removed 4 bases at V and 11 bases at J, with 24 bases between. Germline CDR1 and CDR2: SGHDT and YYEEEE. The CDR3 contains 15 residues.

This clonotype was counted at least ten times. V usage is TRBV5-8 and J usage is TRBJ2-5; D is undetermined. The V gene's germline CDR1 is SGHTS and CDR2 YDEGEE. The CDR3 sequence is 13 residues long. V was clipped by 4 bases and J by 5 bases, with 12 bases between them. DNA for the CDR3: TGTGCCAGCAGCCTGGATGAACGGGAGACCCAGTACTTC. This translates into CASSLDERETQYF.

This clonotype occurred once. The chain carries TRBV19 and TRBJ2-7, with D hard to call. Germline V gene lookup returns CDR1 LNHDA and CDR2 SQIVND (reference sequence). V gave up 5 bases and J gave up 0 bases, with 11 bases separating them. The CDR3 covers 14 residues. The CDR3 protein is CASSGVMGSYEQYF. CDR3 in DNA: TGTGCCAGTAGTGGGGTCATGGGCTCCTACGAGCAGTACTTC.

The chain is built from TRBV7-2 and TRBJ1-6; D might be TRBD1 (5 bases). CDR1 is SGHTA, CDR2 FQGNSA, per germline. Trimming stripped 3 bases from V and 7 bases from J, with 10 bases between. The CDR3 covers 14 residues. CDR3 loop: CASSLGQPNSPLHF. DNA for the CDR3: TGTGCCAGCAGCTTGGGGCAGCCGAATTCACCCCTCCACTTT.

This clonotype was counted at least ten times. CDR3 residues: CASSTGLADNEQFF. For the CDR3, the DNA is TGTGCCAGCAGCACCGGACTAGCGGACAATGAGCAGTTCTTC. This chain joins TRBV7-3 and TRBJ2-1, with 10 bases aligning to TRBD2. This CDR3 has 14 residues. Germline V gene lookup returns CDR1 SGHTA and CDR2 FQGTGA. J lost 5 bases, V lost 5 bases, and 3 bases had no gene match.

The genes are TRBV5-1 and TRBJ1-1; D is perhaps TRBD1 (5 bases). The CDR3 runs to 15 residues. The germline gives CDR1 SGHRS, CDR2 YFSETQ. Trimming took off 4 bases at V and 0 bases at J, with 13 bases between the two ends. The CDR3 DNA follows: TGCGCCAGCAGCATGGGGCCAGGGATGAACACTGAAGCTTTCTTT. Translation: CASSMGPGMNTEAFF.

To note about this clonotype: A much bigger clone sits one base away, suggesting this may be a read error. The chain joins TRBV6-1 to TRBJ1-5; 10 bases match TRBD1. The J segment lost 0 bases and the V segment lost 11 bases, leaving 4 bases of the junction unmatched. The CDR3 is made up of 14 amino acids. Per the germline V gene, CDR1 is MNHNS and CDR2 is SASEGT. CDR3 nucleotide sequence: TGTGCCGCCGGGGACAGGGGTAGCAATCAGCCCCAGCATTTT. Residues: CAAGDRGSNQPQHF.

This clonotype has ten or more counts. The V gene is TRBV6-5, the J gene TRBJ1-1; D remains ambiguous. This CDR3 has 12 residues. CDR1 is MNHEY, CDR2 SVGAGI, per germline. The ends were cut back, 5 bases at V and 9 bases at J, with 13 bases in the middle. The CDR3 sequence is CASSQTRAKAFF. CDR3 bases: TGTGCCAGCAGTCAGACGAGGGCCAAAGCTTTCTTT.

This rearrangement joins TRBV7-8 to TRBJ2-7, with 9 bases that match TRBD1. The germline V gene encodes CDR1 SGHVS and CDR2 FQNEAQ. CDR3 length: 12 residues. The V gene end was trimmed by 5 bases and the J gene end by 7 bases; junction bases not matched to a gene: 3. CDR3 sequence (DNA): TGTGCCAGCAGCCGGGACAGGGAGGAGCAGTACTTC. Its translation is CASSRDREEQYF.

In this sample, this clonotype turned up many times. The J gene is TRBJ2-2, the V gene TRBV19; 8 nucleotides line up with TRBD1. With 6 bases clipped from V and 6 bases from J, the junction kept 12 bases outside the gene matches. The CDR3 loop spans 16 amino acids. Germline values: CDR1 LNHDA, CDR2 SQIVND (reference sequence). In DNA, the CDR3 is TGTGCCAGTAGACGTTTGGACAGGGCCCCTCCCGGGGAGCTGTTTTTT. Translated: CASRRLDRAPPGELFF. Full variable domain (missing parts from reference TRBV19 and TRBJ2-2): DGGITQSPKYLFRKEGQNVTLSCEQNLNHDAMYWYRQDPGQGLRLIYYSQIVNDFQKGDIAEGYSVSREKKESFPLTVTSAQKNPTAFYLCASRRLDRAPPGELFFGEGSRLTVL.

This clonotype was picked up a small number of times. The CDR3 DNA follows: TGTGCCAGCTCACCACGATCCTCCAAGGACTCCTACGAGCAGTACTTC. It specifies CASSPRSSKDSYEQYF. The chain employs TRBV6-1 and TRBJ2-7; D is ambiguous. Trimming took 8 bases from V and 0 from J, leaving 20 bases between them. This CDR3 contains 16 residues. The germline V gene encodes CDR1 MNHNS and CDR2 SASEGT.

The V call is TRBV7-2, the J call TRBJ2-5, with unresolved D. Trimming took off 7 bases at V and 4 bases at J, with 13 bases between the two ends. Germline V gene lookup returns CDR1 SGHTA and CDR2 FQGNSA. CDR3 size: 13 residues. The CDR3 sequence: CASTGLTAETQYF. The CDR3, as DNA: TGTGCCAGCACAGGCTTGACGGCAGAGACCCAGTACTTC.

The chain employs TRBV25-1 and TRBJ1-3; maybe TRBD1 (5 bases). This CDR3 has 13 residues. Per the germline V gene, CDR1 is MGHDK and CDR2 is SYGVNS. V lost 8 bases, J lost 4 bases, and 12 bases lay in between. The CDR3: CASAKGYGNTIYF. CDR3 sequence (DNA): TGTGCCAGCGCGAAGGGGTACGGAAACACCATATATTTT.

Here the CDR3 DNA reads TGTGCCAGTAGCGACAGGGGGCTCGCAGATACGCAGTATTTT. Translated: CASSDRGLADTQYF. V is TRBV19 and J is TRBJ2-3; TRBD1 aligns across 10 bases. Germline CDR1 and CDR2: LNHDA and SQIVND (reference sequence). The CDR3 consists of 14 residues. The V gene end was trimmed by 6 bases and the J gene end by 4 bases; junction bases not matched to a gene: 4.

V usage is TRBV20-1 and J usage is TRBJ2-1, with D maybe TRBD1 (5 bases). The CDR3 is 13 residues long. Trimming removed 3 bases from V and 5 bases from J, with 11 bases in between. Germline V gives CDR1 DFQATT, CDR2 SNEGSKA (reference sequence). The CDR3 sequence is CSASRGFDNEQFF. In DNA, the CDR3 is TGCAGTGCTAGTAGGGGATTTGACAATGAGCAGTTCTTC.

A note on this clonotype: A much larger clonotype is one base distant, so this may be a read error. The CDR3 protein is CASSLEPLGSRDEQSF. Written as DNA, the CDR3 is TGTGCCAGCAGTTTAGAGCCCCTGGGGTCCCGGGATGAGCAGTCCTTC. The V gene is TRBV12-3 or TRBV12-4, the J gene TRBJ2-1; a weak D match, TRBD2 (5 bases). This CDR3 region has 16 residues.

As for this clonotype: Relative to the germline gene, one junction end is altered; a read error may explain this. This sequence joins TRBV7-2 and TRBJ1-2; 7 positions match TRBD1. The CDR3 sequence is 15 residues long. Germline values: CDR1 SGHTA, CDR2 FQGNSA. The CDR3 here is CASSQGDRRSGGYTF. The CDR3 DNA sequence: TGCGCCAGCAGCCAGGGGGACAGACGCTCGGGAGGCTACACCTTC.

Details on this clonotype: Just one base apart from a much larger clone, this may be a read error. The chain links TRBV7-9 to TRBJ1-1; D is perhaps TRBD1 (5 bases). Looked up from germline, CDR1 is SEHNR and CDR2 is FQNEAQ (reference sequence). V lost 5 bases and J lost 1, with 17 bases in between. CDR3 length equals 16 residues. The CDR3 bases are TGTGCCAGCAGCCCCGGCGGTCAGGGTGGGAACACTGAAGCTTTCTTT. This gives the protein CASSPGGQGGNTEAFF.

This clonotype occurred many times. This chain uses TRBV11-2 with TRBJ2-1, with D perhaps assigned TRBD1 or TRBD2 (5 bases each). Germline V gives CDR1 SGHAT, CDR2 FQNNGV. This CDR3 comprises 17 residues. V lost 1 base and J 0 bases, leaving 13 bases between the germline ends. As DNA, the CDR3 is TGTGCCAGCAGCTTAGTATTGGGGACGGCCTCCTACAATGAGCAGTTCTTC. It translates to CASSLVLGTASYNEQFF.

This clonotype was detected many times. The J gene is TRBJ2-7, the V gene TRBV11-2, with 8 positions matching TRBD2. The CDR3 totals 16 residues. The J segment lost 2 bases and the V segment lost 0 bases, leaving 6 bases of the junction unmatched. Germline CDR1 is SGHAT and CDR2 is FQNNGV. CDR3 loop: CASSLDTAGGAYEQYF. The DNA of the CDR3 is TGTGCCAGCAGCTTAGATACGGCGGGGGGAGCCTACGAGCAGTACTTC. Supplemented by reference TRBV11-2 and TRBJ2-7, the full variable domain reads EAGVAQSPRYKIIEKRQSVAFWCNPISGHATLYWYQQILGQGPKLLIQFQNNGVVDDSQLPKDRFSAERLKGVDSTLKIQPAKLEDSAVYLCASSLDTAGGAYEQYFGPGTRLTVT.

This clonotype occurred a few times. This may be a read error: a much more frequent sequence differs by one nucleotide. The conserved closing phenylalanine or tryptophan is absent in this CDR3, likely reflecting a read error. The rearrangement uses TRBV19 and TRBJ2-7; the match to TRBD1 covers 10 bases. In germline, CDR1 is LNHDA, CDR2 SQIVND (reference sequence). The CDR3 covers 15 residues. V gave up 3 bases and J gave up 3 bases; unmatched junction bases: 5. Here the CDR3 reads CASSMPGQGIYEQYL. The CDR3 coding sequence is TGTGCCAGTAGTATGCCGGGACAGGGGATCTACGAGCAGTACCTC.

The V gene is TRBV19, the J gene TRBJ1-5, with 8 bases lining up with TRBD1. The germline V gene has CDR1 LNHDA and CDR2 SQIVND (reference sequence). The CDR3 covers 15 residues. The V gene end was trimmed by 7 bases and the J gene end by 7 bases; junction bases not matched to a gene: 12. The CDR3 DNA is TGTGCCAGTACCGTCGGTGCGGACAGGGAACAGCCCCAGCATTTT. This translates into CASTVGADREQPQHF.

This clonotype was counted many times. The V call is TRBV29-1, the J call TRBJ1-2; 11 bases map to TRBD1. The CDR3 consists of 13 residues. The V and J ends lost 7 bases and 4 bases, in that order; junction bases with no gene match: 5. Germline V gene sequence: CDR1 SQVTM, CDR2 ANQGSEA. The CDR3 loop reads CSAGTGGVYGYTF. For the CDR3, the DNA is TGCAGCGCCGGGACAGGGGGTGTCTATGGCTACACCTTC. The full variable domain, its missing parts supplied by reference TRBV29-1 and TRBJ1-2, is SAVISQKPSRDICQRGTSLTIQCQVDSQVTMMFWYRQQPGQSLTLIATANQGSEATYESGFVIDKFPISRPNLTFSTLTVSNMSPEDSSIYLCSAGTGGVYGYTFGSGTRLTVV.

This clonotype counts as medium-sized. V and J are TRBV10-2 and TRBJ1-1, with a weak D call TRBD1 (5 bases). This CDR3 comprises 17 residues. Trimming pared 5 bases from V and 1 base from J, leaving 20 bases between. Germline V lookup: CDR1 WSHSY, CDR2 SAAADI. The CDR3 spells CASSTTGWVGGNTEAFF. The CDR3 DNA sequence: TGCGCCAGCAGTACTACAGGATGGGTGGGCGGGAACACTGAAGCTTTCTTT.

Points on this clonotype: The junction differs from germline at one of its ends, possibly a read error. V gene TRBV5-1 combines with J gene TRBJ2-3; the D gene is possibly TRBD1 (7 bases). CDR1 SGHRS and CDR2 YFSETQ come from the germline V gene. This CDR3 region has 16 residues. CDR3 sequence (DNA): TGTGCCAGCAGCCCGCTCAGGGGGGCCAGCACAGATACGCAGTATTTT. Translation gives CASSPLRGASTDTQYF.